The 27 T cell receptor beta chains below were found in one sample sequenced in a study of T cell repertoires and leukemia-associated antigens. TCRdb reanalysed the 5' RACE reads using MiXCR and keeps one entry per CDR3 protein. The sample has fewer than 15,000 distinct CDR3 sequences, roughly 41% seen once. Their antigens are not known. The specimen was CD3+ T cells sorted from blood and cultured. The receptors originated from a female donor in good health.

As DNA, the CDR3 is TGTGCCAGTAGGACCTCGGACAGGGATCGCAATGAGCAGTTCTTC. It is translated as CASRTSDRDRNEQFF. V usage is TRBV12-3 or TRBV12-4 and J usage is TRBJ2-1; 8 bases map to TRBD1. The V segment lost 9 bases and the J segment 6 bases; nucleotides outside the gene matches: 13. The CDR3 loop spans 15 amino acids.

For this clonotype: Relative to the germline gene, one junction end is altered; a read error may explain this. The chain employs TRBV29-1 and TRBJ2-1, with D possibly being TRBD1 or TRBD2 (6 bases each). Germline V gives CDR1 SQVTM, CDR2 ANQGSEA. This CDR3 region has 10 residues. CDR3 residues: CSVGGNGQFF. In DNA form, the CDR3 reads TGTAGCGTGGGGGGCAATGGGCAGTTCTTC.

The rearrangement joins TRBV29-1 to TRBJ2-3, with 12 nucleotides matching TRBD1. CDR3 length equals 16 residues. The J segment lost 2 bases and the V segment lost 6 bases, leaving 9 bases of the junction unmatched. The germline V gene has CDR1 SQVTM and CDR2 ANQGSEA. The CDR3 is CSVTGQGAKFTDTQYF. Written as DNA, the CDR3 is TGCAGCGTCACGGGACAGGGGGCGAAGTTCACAGATACGCAGTATTTT.

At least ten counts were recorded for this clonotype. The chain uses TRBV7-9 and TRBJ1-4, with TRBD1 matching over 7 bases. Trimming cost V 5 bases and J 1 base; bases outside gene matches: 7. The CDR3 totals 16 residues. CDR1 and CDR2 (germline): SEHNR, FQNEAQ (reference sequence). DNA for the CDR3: TGTGCCAGCAGCGCGACAGGGAGGAGAACTAATGAAAAACTGTTTTTT. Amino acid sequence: CASSATGRRTNEKLFF.

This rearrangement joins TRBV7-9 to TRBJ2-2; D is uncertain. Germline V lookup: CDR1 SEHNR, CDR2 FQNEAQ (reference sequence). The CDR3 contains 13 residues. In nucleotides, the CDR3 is TGTACCGGCAGCTTAGCTGTCGCCGGGGAGCTGTTTTTT. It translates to CTGSLAVAGELFF. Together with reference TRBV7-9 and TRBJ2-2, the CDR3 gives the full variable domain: DTGVSQNPRHKITKRGQNVTFRCDPISEHNRLYWYRQTLGQGPEFLTYFQNEAQLEKSRLLSDRFSAERPKGSFSTLEIQRTEQGDSAMYLCTGSLAVAGELFFGEGSRLTVL.

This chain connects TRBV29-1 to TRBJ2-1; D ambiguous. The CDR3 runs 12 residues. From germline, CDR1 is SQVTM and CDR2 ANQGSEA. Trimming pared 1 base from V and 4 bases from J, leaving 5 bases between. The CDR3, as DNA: TGCAGCGTTGAAGGAAAATACAATGAGCAGTTCTTC. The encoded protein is CSVEGKYNEQFF.

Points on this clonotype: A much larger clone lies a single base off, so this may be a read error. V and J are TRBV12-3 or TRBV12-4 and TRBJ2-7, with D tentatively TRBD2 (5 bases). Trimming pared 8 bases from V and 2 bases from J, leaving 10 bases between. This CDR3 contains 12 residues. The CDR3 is CASGEGTYEQYF. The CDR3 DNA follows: TGTGCCAGCGGAGAGGGTACCTACGAGCAGTACTTC.

CDR3 loop: CAIRDRAEQPQHF. CDR3 DNA sequence: TGTGCCATCAGGGACAGGGCCGAGCAGCCCCAGCATTTT. V and J are TRBV10-3 and TRBJ1-5, with 8 bases fitting TRBD1. The CDR3 extends over 13 amino acids. With V trimmed by 6 bases and J by 7 bases, 5 bases remained unmatched. Germline CDR1 reads ENHRY; CDR2 reads SYGVKD.

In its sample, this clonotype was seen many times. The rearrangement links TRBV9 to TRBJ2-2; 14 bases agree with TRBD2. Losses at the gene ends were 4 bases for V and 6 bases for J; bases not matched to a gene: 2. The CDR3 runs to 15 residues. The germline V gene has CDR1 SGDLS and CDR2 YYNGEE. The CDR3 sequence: CASSPGLAGAGELFF. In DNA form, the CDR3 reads TGTGCCAGCAGCCCGGGACTAGCGGGGGCCGGGGAGCTGTTTTTT.

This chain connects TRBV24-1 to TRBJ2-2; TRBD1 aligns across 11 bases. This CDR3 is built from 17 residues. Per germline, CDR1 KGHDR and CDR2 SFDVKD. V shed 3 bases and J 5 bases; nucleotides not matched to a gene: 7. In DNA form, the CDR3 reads TGTGCCACCAGTGATAAGGGACAGGGGGGAGGGACCGGGGAGCTGTTTTTT. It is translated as CATSDKGQGGGTGELFF.

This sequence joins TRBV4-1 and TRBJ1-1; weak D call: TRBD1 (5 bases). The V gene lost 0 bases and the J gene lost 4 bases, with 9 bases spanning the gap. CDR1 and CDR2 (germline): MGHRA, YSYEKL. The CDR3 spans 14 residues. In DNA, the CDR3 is TGCGCCAGCAGCCAAGACCGGGGGAGCACTGAAGCTTTCTTT. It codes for CASSQDRGSTEAFF.

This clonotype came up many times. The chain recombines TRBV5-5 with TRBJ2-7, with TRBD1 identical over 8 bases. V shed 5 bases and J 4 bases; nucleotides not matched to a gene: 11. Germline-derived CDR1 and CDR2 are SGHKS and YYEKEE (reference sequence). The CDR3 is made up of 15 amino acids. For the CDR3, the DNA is TGTGCCAGCAGATCGGAGGGGCAGGGGGCGTACGAGCAGTACTTC. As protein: CASRSEGQGAYEQYF.

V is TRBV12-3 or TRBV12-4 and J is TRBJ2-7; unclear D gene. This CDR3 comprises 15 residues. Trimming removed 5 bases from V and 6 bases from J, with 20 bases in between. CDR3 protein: CASSLRQVGLGEQYF. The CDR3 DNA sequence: TGTGCCAGCAGTCTCAGACAAGTGGGCCTCGGCGAGCAGTACTTC.

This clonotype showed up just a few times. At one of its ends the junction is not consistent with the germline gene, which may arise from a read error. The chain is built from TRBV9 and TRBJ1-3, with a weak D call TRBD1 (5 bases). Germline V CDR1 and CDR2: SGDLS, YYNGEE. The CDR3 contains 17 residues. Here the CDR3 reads CASSGYSVGPSGNTIYF. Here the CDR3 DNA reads TGCGCCAGCAGCGGATATAGCGTGGGGCCCTCTGGAAACACCATATATTTT.

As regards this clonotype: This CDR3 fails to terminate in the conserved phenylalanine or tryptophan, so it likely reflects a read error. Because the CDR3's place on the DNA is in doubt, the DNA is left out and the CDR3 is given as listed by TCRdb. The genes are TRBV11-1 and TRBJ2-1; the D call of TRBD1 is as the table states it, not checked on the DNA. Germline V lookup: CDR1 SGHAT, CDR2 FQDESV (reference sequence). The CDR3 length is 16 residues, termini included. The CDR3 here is CASIEDRQFSPSGLIS.

CDR3 coding DNA: TGTGCCAGCAGCGTAGGACTAGCGGGACTAGACAATGAGCAGTTCTTC. Translating it yields CASSVGLAGLDNEQFF. The V and J genes are TRBV9 and TRBJ2-1; 11 nucleotides agree with TRBD2. V shed 0 bases, J shed 5 bases, and the junction held 4 bases outside the gene matches. CDR1 and CDR2 (germline): SGDLS, YYNGEE. There are 16 residues in the CDR3.

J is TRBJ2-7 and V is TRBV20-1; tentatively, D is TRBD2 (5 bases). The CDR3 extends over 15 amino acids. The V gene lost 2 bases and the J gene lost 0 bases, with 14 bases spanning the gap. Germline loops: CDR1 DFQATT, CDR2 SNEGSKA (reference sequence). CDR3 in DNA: TGCAGTGCTAGAATACGCGGGTGGAGCTCCTACGAGCAGTACTTC. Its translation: CSARIRGWSSYEQYF.

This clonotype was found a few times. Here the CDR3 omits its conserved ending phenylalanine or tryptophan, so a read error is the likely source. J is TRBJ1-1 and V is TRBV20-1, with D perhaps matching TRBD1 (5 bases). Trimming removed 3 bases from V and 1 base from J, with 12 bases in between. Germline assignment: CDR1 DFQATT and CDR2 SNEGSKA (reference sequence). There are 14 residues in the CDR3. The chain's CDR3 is CSASWGGRNTEAFP. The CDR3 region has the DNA TGCAGTGCTAGTTGGGGCGGAAGGAACACTGAAGCTTTCCCT.

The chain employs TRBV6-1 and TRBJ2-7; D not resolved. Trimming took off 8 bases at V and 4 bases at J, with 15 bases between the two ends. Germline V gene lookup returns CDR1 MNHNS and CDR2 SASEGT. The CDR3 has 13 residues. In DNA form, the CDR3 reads TGTGCCAGCTTGGGCAGGCCACTTTACGAGCAGTACTTC. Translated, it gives CASLGRPLYEQYF.

CDR3: CSLAGNYGYTF. As DNA, the CDR3 is TGCAGCTTGGCAGGGAACTATGGCTACACCTTC. The chain uses TRBV29-1 and TRBJ1-2; D might be TRBD1 (5 bases). Germline-derived CDR1 and CDR2 are SQVTM and ANQGSEA. The V end was cut by 8 bases, the J end by 2 bases, with 9 bases between. CDR3 length: 11 amino acids.

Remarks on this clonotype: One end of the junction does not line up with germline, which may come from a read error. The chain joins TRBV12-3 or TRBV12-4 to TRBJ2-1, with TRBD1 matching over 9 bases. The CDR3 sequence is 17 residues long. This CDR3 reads CASKGTGRNTVYNGQFF. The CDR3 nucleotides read TGTGCCAGCAAAGGGACAGGGAGGAATACGGTTTACAATGGGCAGTTCTTC.

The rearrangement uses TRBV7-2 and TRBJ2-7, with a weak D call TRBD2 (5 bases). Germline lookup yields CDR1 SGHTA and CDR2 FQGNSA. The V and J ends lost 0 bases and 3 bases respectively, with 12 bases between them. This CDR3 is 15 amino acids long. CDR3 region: CASSLAAGGFYEQYF. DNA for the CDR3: TGTGCCAGCAGCTTAGCGGCAGGAGGCTTCTACGAGCAGTACTTC.

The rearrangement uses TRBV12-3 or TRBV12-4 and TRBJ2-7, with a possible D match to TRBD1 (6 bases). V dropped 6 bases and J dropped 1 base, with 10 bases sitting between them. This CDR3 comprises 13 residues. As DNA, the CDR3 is TGTGCCAGCAGGTCGACAGGATCCTACGAGCAGTACTTC. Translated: CASRSTGSYEQYF.

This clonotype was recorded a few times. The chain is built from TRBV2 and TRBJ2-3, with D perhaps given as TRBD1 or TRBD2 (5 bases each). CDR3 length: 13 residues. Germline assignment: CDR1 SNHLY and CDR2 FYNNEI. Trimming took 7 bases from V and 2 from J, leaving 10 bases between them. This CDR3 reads CASNGAFTDTQYF. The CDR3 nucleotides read TGTGCCAGCAACGGGGCCTTCACAGATACGCAGTATTTT.

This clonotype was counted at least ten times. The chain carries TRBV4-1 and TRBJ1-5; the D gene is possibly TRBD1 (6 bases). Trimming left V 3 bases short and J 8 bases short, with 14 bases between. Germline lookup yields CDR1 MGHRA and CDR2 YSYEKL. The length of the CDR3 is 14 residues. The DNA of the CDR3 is TGCGCCAGCAGCCATGACGAGGGGGGCAAGCCCCAGCATTTT. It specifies CASSHDEGGKPQHF.

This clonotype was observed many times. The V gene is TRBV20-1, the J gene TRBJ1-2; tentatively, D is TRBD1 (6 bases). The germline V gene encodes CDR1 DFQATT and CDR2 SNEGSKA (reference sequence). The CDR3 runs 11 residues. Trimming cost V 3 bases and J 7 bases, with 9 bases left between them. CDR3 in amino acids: CSARLGGGYTF. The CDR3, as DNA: TGCAGTGCTAGGTTAGGGGGTGGCTACACCTTC.

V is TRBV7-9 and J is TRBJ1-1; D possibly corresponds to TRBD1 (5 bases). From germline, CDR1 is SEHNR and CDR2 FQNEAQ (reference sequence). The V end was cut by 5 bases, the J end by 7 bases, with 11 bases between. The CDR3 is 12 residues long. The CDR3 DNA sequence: TGTGCCAGCAGCCCGGGGGGGAGTGAAGCTTTCTTT. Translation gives CASSPGGSEAFF.